This T cell receptor (beta chain) originates from a study of T cells after posttransplantation cyclophosphamide. Regarding the study as a whole: Later blood repertoires were often dominated by clones from the donor CD8+ memory compartment. Recipient CMV seropositivity and CMV reactivation strongly tracked TRB clonality. Blood and skin or GI T cell repertoires showed limited TRB overlap.

The data were produced by immunoSEQ multiplex PCR, yet TCRdb's version contains in-frame clones alone and is incomplete. Altogether about 47,000 clones are present, around 94% being singletons, with the ten largest covering around 3.2%. About this clone itself: Its target is unknown.

This CDR3 has 14 amino acids. The V segment lost 8 bases and the J segment 5 bases; nucleotides outside the gene matches: 11. The V gene's germline CDR1 is MNHEY and CDR2 SVGAGI. Specimen: PBMCs. This chain uses TRBV6-5 with TRBJ2-5; 7 nucleotides agree with TRBD1. This receptor was identified in a woman aged 50 to 60 in good health and a related stem cell transplant donor. DNA for the CDR3: TGTGCCAGCTCGCCCACAGGGGCGCTGGAGACCCAGTACTTC. It is translated as CASSPTGALETQYF.